This T cell receptor (beta chain) derives from a study of blood T cell repertoires in COVID-19. Study-wide background: Acute and convalescent COVID-19 specimens originated in the United States, Italy and Spain. From T cells, B-cell-depleted T cells, or PBMCs came the material, which was cDNA or gDNA.

Original data processing: Reference gene primers were amplified, and this amplification served to estimate nucleated cell counts. Profiling relied on immunoSEQ multiplex PCR, and the TCRdb table lists in-frame clones only, not all of them. The D gene and trimming were derived from the DNA, and the V and J assignments and clone size from that table. The data hold about 20,000 clones, with approximately 91% observed a single time. This clonotype was obtained from a human donor in a cohort sampled during active COVID-19. Sequenced: peripheral blood.

The chain's CDR3 is CASSDRVDEKLFF. The CDR3 nucleotides read TGTGCCAGCAGTGACAGGGTAGATGAAAAACTGTTTTTT. This chain uses TRBV6-1 with TRBJ1-4, with D possibly TRBD1 on 5 matching bases. Trimming took 3 bases from V and 6 from J, leaving 8 bases between them. The CDR3 has 13 amino acids. Germline lookup yields CDR1 MNHNS and CDR2 SASEGT.